These 14 T cell receptor beta chains originate from one sample sequenced in a study of low-dose radiotherapy and immunotherapy resistance in tumors (dated 2022 in TCRdb). The time point label for this specimen denotes: before trial treatment. Instrument on record: Illumina MiniSeq. Superscript III and a set of TRAV- and TRBV-specific primers were used to synthesize first-strand cDNA, so that both TCRalpha and TCRbeta chains were covered. TCRs were amplified for about 19 PCR cycles with Phusion, using a constant-region primer paired with the adapter attached to the V primers. TCRdb trimmed the raw reads at Q25, called clones with MiXCR and kept productive beta chains. Records with the same CDR3 protein are collapsed into one entry carrying the most frequent genes and DNA. The sample records 85,000 to 100,000 distinct CDR3 sequences, 8% to 10% of which are singletons. The biggest ten clones account for around 0.97% of the sample.

The material sequenced was PBMCs, taken before treatment. All receptors come from a male donor with prostate cancer.

This chain links TRBV7-8 with TRBJ2-5; 8 bases are a match to TRBD1. V gave up 1 base and J gave up 5 bases; unmatched junction bases: 3. The CDR3 sequence is 14 residues long. Germline V gene data show CDR1 as SGHVS and CDR2 as FQNEAQ. DNA for the CDR3: TGTGCCAGCAGCTTAGGGCAGGGGGCTGAGACCCAGTACTTC. Its protein is CASSLGQGAETQYF.

The chain recombines TRBV7-2 with TRBJ1-1; 7 nucleotides align to TRBD1. Trimming cost V 4 bases and J 4 bases; bases outside gene matches: 6. Germline V lookup: CDR1 SGHTA, CDR2 FQGNSA. The CDR3 length is 14 residues. CDR3 in DNA: TGTGCCAGCAGCTACCGGGACAGTTCCACTGAAGCTTTCTTT. Translated, it gives CASSYRDSSTEAFF.

About this clonotype itself: A read error is likely here: a far larger clone is one base away. V is TRBV27 and J is TRBJ1-2; D remains ambiguous. V gave up 9 bases and J gave up 4 bases, with 15 bases separating them. The CDR3 has 13 residues. The germline V gene has CDR1 MNHEY and CDR2 SMNVEV (reference sequence). The DNA of the CDR3 is TGTGCCAGAAAAAGCAGCGAAATCTATGGCTACACCTTC. Encoded protein: CARKSSEIYGYTF.

This clonotype was seen many times. The J gene is TRBJ2-3, the V gene TRBV24-1; D uncertain. CDR3 length equals 13 residues. CDR1 and CDR2 from the germline V gene are KGHDR and SFDVKD. Trimming pared 5 bases from V and 8 bases from J, leaving 13 bases between. The CDR3 sequence is CATSVEQKGTQYF. DNA for the CDR3: TGTGCCACCAGTGTTGAGCAAAAGGGTACGCAGTATTTT.

This clonotype came up many times. J is TRBJ1-2 and V is TRBV4-2; D is undetermined. The V gene's germline CDR1 is LGHNA and CDR2 YNFKEQ. The CDR3 is 12 residues long. Trimming pared 0 bases from V and 8 bases from J, leaving 7 bases between. The CDR3 sequence is CASSQDQGGYTF. The CDR3 region has the DNA TGTGCCAGCAGCCAAGATCAAGGGGGCTACACCTTC.

V is TRBV27 and J is TRBJ2-7; the D is unclear. With 4 bases removed from V and 4 bases from J, the gap between germline ends came to 11 bases. The germline CDR1 and CDR2 sequences are MNHEY and SMNVEV (reference sequence). The CDR3 contains 13 residues. CDR3 in DNA: TGTGCCAGCAGTTCACACCTGGGATACGAGCAGTACTTC. Residues: CASSSHLGYEQYF.

This clonotype came up a few times. This chain uses TRBV6-1 with TRBJ2-5, with D unresolved. Trimming pared 4 bases from V and 5 bases from J, leaving 11 bases between. CDR1 MNHNS and CDR2 SASEGT come from the germline V gene. CDR3 size: 13 residues. This chain's CDR3 is CASSAKPGETQYF. CDR3 DNA: TGTGCCAGCAGTGCTAAGCCTGGGGAGACCCAGTACTTC.

The gene calls are TRBV6-8 and TRBJ2-1; D may correspond to TRBD1 or TRBD2 (5 bases each). This CDR3 is built from 15 residues. Trimming pared 6 bases from V and 6 bases from J, leaving 18 bases between. CDR1 MNHGY and CDR2 SAAAGT come from the germline V gene. The CDR3 coding sequence is TGTGCCAGCAGCCCTCCACGGGACCCCCTCAATGAGCAGTTCTTC. Translation gives CASSPPRDPLNEQFF.

Details on this clonotype: A far larger clone differs by one base, so this is likely a read error. As the CDR3 is not closed by the conserved phenylalanine or tryptophan, this likely results from a read error. The chain links TRBV27 to TRBJ2-2; D not certain. The CDR3 totals 11 residues. Trimming removed 6 bases at V and 7 bases at J, with 6 bases between. The germline gives CDR1 MNHEY, CDR2 SMNVEV (reference sequence). The chain's CDR3 is CASSSGGELFV. The CDR3 nucleotides are TGTGCCAGCAGCTCGGGCGGGGAGCTGTTTGTT.

Concerning this clonotype: A far larger clone is one base from this, pointing to a likely read error. This sequence joins TRBV9 and TRBJ2-1; possible D gene TRBD2, 5 bases. CDR3 length: 15 residues. V lost 0 bases and J 10 bases, leaving 17 bases between the germline ends. Germline loops: CDR1 SGDLS, CDR2 YYNGEE. CDR3 loop: CASSVAPGYAYEQFF. The CDR3 DNA follows: TGTGCCAGCAGCGTAGCTCCGGGGTACGCCTACGAGCAGTTCTTC.

The chain recombines TRBV4-2 with TRBJ2-2, with TRBD2 matching 10 bases. Per germline, CDR1 LGHNA and CDR2 YNFKEQ. The trim removed 10 bases at V and 0 bases at J, leaving 8 bases unmatched. The CDR3 consists of 16 residues. The CDR3 DNA is TGTGCCACAAGGGAGCGGGAGGGGTCGAACACCGGGGAGCTGTTTTTT. Protein sequence: CATREREGSNTGELFF.

This clonotype was seen at least ten times. The chain joins TRBV7-6 to TRBJ1-1; weak D call: TRBD1 (6 bases). The CDR3 consists of 14 residues. In germline, CDR1 is SGHVS, CDR2 FNYEAQ. The germline V and J ends were trimmed by 5 bases and 3 bases, with 13 bases remaining between them. The CDR3 loop is CASSLKEGDTEAFF. The CDR3 coding sequence is TGTGCCAGCAGCCTCAAAGAGGGGGACACTGAAGCTTTCTTT. The full variable domain, completed using reference TRBV7-6 and TRBJ1-1, is GAGVSQSPRYKVTKRGQDVALRCDPISGHVSLYWYRQALGQGPEFLTYFNYEAQQDKSGLPNDRFSAERPEGSISTLTIQRTEQRDSAMYRCASSLKEGDTEAFFGQGTRLTVV.

At least ten counts were recorded for this clonotype. This sequence joins TRBV6-1 and TRBJ1-1, with 9 bases identical to TRBD1. Germline V CDR1 and CDR2: MNHNS, SASEGT. Losses at the gene ends were 8 bases for V and 5 bases for J; bases not matched to a gene: 9. The CDR3 runs 14 residues. In DNA, the CDR3 is TGTGCCAGCTCGGCAGGACAGGGGATGACTGAAGCTTTCTTT. It is translated as CASSAGQGMTEAFF.

This clonotype was detected a few times. The chain joins TRBV20-1 to TRBJ2-1; a weak D match, TRBD2 (5 bases). The CDR3 extends over 12 amino acids. Trimming took off 6 bases at V and 4 bases at J, with 10 bases between the two ends. Germline V gene sequence: CDR1 DFQATT, CDR2 SNEGSKA (reference sequence). The CDR3 loop is CSAKRTYNEQFF. The CDR3 nucleotides read TGCAGTGCCAAAAGGACTTACAATGAGCAGTTCTTC.